The rows below give T cell receptor beta chains drawn from one sample of a study of shared clonotypes between healthy human individuals. TCRdb's table, derived via immunoSEQ multiplex PCR, lists solely in-frame clones and lacks some. Here the sample spans about 2.3 million clones, more than 80% being singletons. Sequencing was performed on naive CD4+ T cells from PBMCs. The origin of the receptors is a man aged 18-30 years in good health. Some clones in this sample may be carry-over from other donors' samples. The CDR3 runs from the conserved cysteine through the conserved F or W. The D gene is left open where the match is weak. Some rows have no size entry. The others give once, few or many, or a class for an expanded clone.

clone_size,d_call,j_call,v_call,cdr3_aa,cdr3_nt
-,-,TRBJ1-3,TRBV2,CASSEQGLGGNTIYF,TGTGCCAGCAGCGAACAGGGCCTGGGAGGAAACACCATATATTTT
-,-,TRBJ2-2,TRBV5-1,CASRDRMTGELFF,TGCGCCAGCAGGGATAGGATGACCGGGGAGCTGTTTTTT
once,-,TRBJ2-3,TRBV4-1,CASSQEDRLPDTQYF,TGCGCCAGCAGCCAAGAGGACCGGCTCCCAGATACGCAGTATTTT
-,-,TRBJ1-4,TRBV19,CASSTLGRTTNEKLFF,TGTGCCAGTAGTACCCTAGGACGGACAACTAATGAAAAACTGTTTTTT
-,-,TRBJ1-5,TRBV5-5,CASSLEVRGQVHQHF,TGTGCCAGCAGCTTGGAGGTCAGGGGCCAGGTCCACCAGCATTTT
-,-,TRBJ2-7,TRBV11-3,CASSLNVNYEQYF,TGTGCCAGCAGCTTAAACGTCAACTACGAGCAGTACTTC
-,TRBD2,TRBJ2-1,TRBV6-1,CASRLRTSGRGEQFF,TGTGCCAGCAGACTTCGGACTAGCGGGAGAGGTGAGCAGTTCTTC
-,-,TRBJ2-3,TRBV29-1,CSVEDPKNRDGRDTQYF,TGCAGCGTTGAAGATCCGAAAAATAGGGACGGCCGAGATACGCAGTATTTT
once,-,TRBJ1-1,TRBV15,CATSRSLGNTEAFF,TGTGCCACCAGCAGGTCCCTTGGGAACACTGAAGCTTTCTTT
-,TRBD2,TRBJ2-3,TRBV5-4,CASSVGPLAGGNTQYF,TGTGCCAGCAGCGTAGGCCCTCTAGCGGGGGGTAATACGCAGTATTTT
-,-,TRBJ2-7,TRBV7-8,CASSIASAGNTLYYEQYF,TGTGCCAGCAGTATCGCCTCGGCGGGCAATACCCTCTACTACGAGCAGTACTTC
-,-,TRBJ1-2,TRBV28,CASSQLQVRSVGYTF,TGTGCCAGCAGTCAATTACAGGTTAGGAGTGTCGGCTACACCTTC
-,TRBD1,TRBJ2-7,TRBV28,CASTTGTGAAQVSDEQYF,TGTGCCAGCACGACCGGGACAGGGGCCGCCCAGGTCTCTGACGAGCAGTACTTC
-,TRBD2,TRBJ2-7,TRBV7-6,CASSPVAGEVFGEQYF,TGTGCCAGCAGCCCAGTAGCGGGAGAGGTTTTCGGCGAGCAGTACTTC
-,-,TRBJ2-7,TRBV7-9,CASSSRASSYEQYF,TGTGCCAGCAGCTCACGAGCGAGCTCCTACGAGCAGTACTTC
-,-,TRBJ2-5,TRBV28,CASSSLLTDRGTQYF,TGTGCCAGCAGTTCCCTCCTGACAGACCGGGGAACCCAGTACTTC
-,-,TRBJ2-1,TRBV7-3,CASSSRWGDEQFF,TGTGCCAGCAGCTCCCGCTGGGGCGATGAGCAGTTCTTC
-,TRBD2,TRBJ2-7,TRBV28,CASRDSGTIFYEQYF,TGTGCCAGCAGGGACTCCGGGACTATCTTCTACGAGCAGTACTTC
-,TRBD2,TRBJ2-7,TRBV15,CATSKPGGETYEQYF,TGTGCCACCAGCAAGCCCGGGGGGGAGACCTACGAGCAGTACTTC
-,TRBD2,TRBJ2-1,TRBV5-4,CASSWGASGRPYNEQFF,TGTGCCAGCAGCTGGGGGGCTAGCGGGAGGCCGTACAATGAGCAGTTCTTC
-,-,TRBJ2-1,TRBV5-1,CASSFSLGVSSYNEQFF,TGCGCCAGCAGCTTCTCGCTGGGCGTGAGCTCCTACAATGAGCAGTTCTTC
-,TRBD2,TRBJ2-1,TRBV6-6,CASSPMGLADYNEQFF,TGTGCCAGCAGCCCCATGGGGCTAGCGGACTACAATGAGCAGTTCTTC
-,-,TRBJ1-1,TRBV29-1,CSVDPGKLTEAFF,TGCAGCGTTGACCCAGGGAAATTAACTGAAGCTTTCTTT
-,-,TRBJ1-2,TRBV9,CASSVATDKLWGYTF,TGTGCCAGCAGCGTAGCAACGGACAAATTATGGGGCTACACCTTC
-,TRBD2,TRBJ2-7,TRBV5-1,CASSLGGAGGAYEQYF,TGCGCCAGCAGCTTGGGTGGTGCGGGAGGGGCCTACGAGCAGTACTTC
once,-,TRBJ2-1,TRBV28,CASSRPGSRSNEQFF,TGTGCCAGCAGCCGACCAGGGTCACGGAGCAATGAGCAGTTCTTC
few,-,TRBJ1-4,TRBV7-9,CASSPQVGNEKLFF,TGTGCCAGCAGCCCGCAGGTCGGTAATGAAAAACTGTTTTTT
-,-,TRBJ2-1,TRBV5-8,CASTIRNEQFF,TGTGCCAGCACCATTCGGAATGAGCAGTTCTTC
once,TRBD2,TRBJ2-7,TRBV5-1,CASSSGGAYEQYF,TGCGCCAGCAGCTCGGGGGGAGCCTACGAGCAGTACTTC
-,-,TRBJ2-5,TRBV7-3,CASSLTTEPRETQYF,TGTGCCAGCAGCTTAACGACAGAGCCAAGGGAGACCCAGTACTTC
-,-,TRBJ1-4,TRBV7-9,CASSPREGRAREKLFF,TGTGCCAGCAGCCCGCGAGAGGGCAGGGCTCGGGAAAAACTGTTTTTT
-,-,TRBJ2-5,TRBV6-1,CASSEVPPPRYQETQYF,TGTGCCAGCAGTGAAGTTCCGCCGCCCAGATACCAAGAGACCCAGTACTTC
-,-,TRBJ2-1,TRBV28,CASSSPGEGGNNEQFF,TGTGCCAGCAGTTCCCCCGGGGAGGGGGGGAACAATGAGCAGTTCTTC
-,TRBD1,TRBJ1-2,TRBV10-3,CAIRRQGLVYGYTF,TGTGCCATCAGGAGACAGGGTTTAGTCTATGGCTACACCTTC
-,-,TRBJ2-3,TRBV29-1,CSVETGGPDTQYF,TGCAGCGTGGAGACGGGCGGGCCAGATACGCAGTATTTT
-,-,TRBJ1-4,TRBV4-3,CASSRHRLPHSNEKLFF,TGCGCCAGCAGCCGCCACAGGCTTCCACACTCTAATGAAAAACTGTTTTTT
-,TRBD1,TRBJ2-1,TRBV6-5,CASSLDRGSYNEQFF,TGTGCCAGCAGCCTGGACAGGGGGTCCTACAATGAGCAGTTCTTC
once,-,TRBJ1-2,TRBV30,CALPDRLANYGYTF,TGTGCCCTCCCCGACAGGTTAGCTAACTATGGCTACACCTTC
-,TRBD2,TRBJ2-3,TRBV30,CAWERTSATDTQYF,TGTGCCTGGGAAAGGACTAGCGCCACAGATACGCAGTATTTT
-,-,TRBJ2-3,TRBV9,CASSVADSYLTDTQYF,TGTGCCAGCAGCGTCGCGGACAGTTACCTCACAGATACGCAGTATTTT
-,-,TRBJ1-1,TRBV6-1,CASLRGAEAFF,TGTGCCAGCTTGCGGGGAGCTGAAGCTTTCTTT
-,TRBD1,TRBJ2-2,TRBV5-1,CASRRGTGESGELFF,TGCGCCAGCAGACGGGGGACAGGGGAGTCCGGGGAGCTGTTTTTT
-,-,TRBJ2-3,TRBV2,CASSALTRRSEDTQYF,TGTGCCAGCAGCGCCTTGACTAGGCGGTCAGAAGATACGCAGTATTTT
-,TRBD1,TRBJ2-3,TRBV6-1,CASRGQGGEQYF,TGTGCCAGCAGGGGACAGGGTGGGGAGCAGTATTTT
-,TRBD2,TRBJ2-5,TRBV5-1,CASSLEPQTSGQETQYF,TGCGCCAGCAGCTTGGAACCCCAAACTAGCGGGCAAGAGACCCAGTACTTC
-,TRBD1,TRBJ1-1,TRBV29-1,CSVGTGGVGTEAFF,TGCAGCGTGGGGACAGGGGGCGTAGGCACTGAAGCTTTCTTT
-,-,TRBJ1-2,TRBV2,CASRRTLGDGYTF,TGTGCCAGCAGACGGACGCTTGGGGATGGCTACACCTTC
-,-,TRBJ2-3,TRBV2,CASRRRQLVSDTQYF,TGTGCCAGCAGGCGGCGGCAGCTAGTGTCAGATACGCAGTATTTT
once,TRBD1,TRBJ2-7,TRBV28,CASSFGTAYYEQYF,TGTGCCAGCAGTTTCGGGACAGCCTACTACGAGCAGTACTTC
once,-,TRBJ1-4,TRBV28,CASSFEEVTTNEKLFF,TGTGCCAGCAGTTTTGAGGAGGTGACAACTAATGAAAAACTGTTTTTT
once,-,TRBJ2-7,TRBV6-6,CASSYSTLNEQYF,TGTGCCAGCAGTTACTCGACACTAAACGAGCAGTACTTC
-,TRBD1,TRBJ1-1,TRBV28,CASNRQGFGTEAFF,TGTGCCAGCAACCGACAGGGGTTTGGCACTGAAGCTTTCTTT